Each of the 28 T cell receptor beta chains below was sequenced from the same sample in a study of OX40 agonist ivuxolimab in advanced cancers. Using immunoSEQ multiplex PCR, the repertoire was profiled, and TCRdb retains in-frame clones only, with some absent. The data show approximately 50,000 clones, less than 90% seen once. Material: CD4+ or CD8+ T cells sorted from blood, obtained in a trial of the OX40 agonist ivuxolimab. These receptors all come from an adult with an advanced solid tumor such as melanoma, head and neck, liver or kidney cancer.

In regard to this clone: The same CDR3 arises from other DNA sequences in this sample as well. The V and J genes are TRBV5-6 and TRBJ2-2, with 7 bases fitting TRBD1. This CDR3 spans 15 amino acids. The V and J ends lost 0 bases and 8 bases, in that order; junction bases with no gene match: 7. Germline V gives CDR1 SGHDT, CDR2 YYEEEE. The CDR3 spells CASSLEDRITGELFF. DNA for the CDR3: TGTGCCAGCAGCTTGGAGGACAGGATAACTGGGGAGCTGTTTTTT.

The genes are TRBV5-4 and TRBJ2-1, with D unclear. The V end was cut by 4 bases, the J end by 3 bases, with 14 bases between. The germline V gene has CDR1 SGHNT and CDR2 YYREEE (reference sequence). The CDR3 totals 15 residues. This CDR3 is CASSQRAAYYNEQFF. CDR3 nucleotides: TGTGCCAGCAGCCAACGGGCCGCTTACTACAATGAGCAGTTCTTC.

The gene calls are TRBV2 and TRBJ2-2, with 11 bases fitting TRBD1. J gave up 7 bases and V 3 bases, and 4 bases lay outside the gene matches. Germline-derived CDR1 and CDR2 are SNHLY and FYNNEI. The CDR3 spans 15 residues. The CDR3 spells CASSDGTGGIGELFF. The CDR3 DNA is TGTGCCAGCAGTGACGGGACAGGGGGGATCGGGGAGCTGTTTTTT.

The V call is TRBV6-1, the J call TRBJ2-6; D gene unclear. Trimming shortened V by 5 bases and J by 1 base, and 3 bases separated the two germline ends. The CDR3 runs 13 residues. The germline CDR1 and CDR2 sequences are MNHNS and SASEGT. CDR3 region: CASSFSGANVLTF. The CDR3 DNA reads as TGTGCCAGCAGTTTTTCTGGGGCCAACGTCCTGACTTTC.

CDR3 coding DNA: TGTGCCATCAGTGAAGGACTAGCCAAAAACATTCAGTACTTC. Translating it yields CAISEGLAKNIQYF. The J gene is TRBJ2-4, the V gene TRBV10-3; D is possibly TRBD2 (5 bases). Looked up from germline, CDR1 is ENHRY and CDR2 is SYGVKD. V was clipped by 3 bases and J by 0 bases, with 6 bases between them. The CDR3 covers 14 residues.

This sequence joins TRBV29-1 and TRBJ2-3; maybe TRBD1 (6 bases). The germline V and J ends were trimmed by 1 base and 3 bases, with 14 bases remaining between them. Germline V CDR1 and CDR2: SQVTM, ANQGSEA. The CDR3 totals 15 residues. CDR3 in DNA: TGCAGCGTTGAAGTGCCCGGGACATTGACAGATACGCAGTATTTT. This translates into CSVEVPGTLTDTQYF.

V usage is TRBV27 and J usage is TRBJ2-3; 8 bases match TRBD2. This CDR3 is built from 15 residues. Germline V gene lookup returns CDR1 MNHEY and CDR2 SMNVEV (reference sequence). Trimming removed 5 bases from V and 3 bases from J; junction bases left unmatched: 7. The CDR3 coding sequence is TGTGCCAGCAGTCCCTTAGCGGGAAAGACAGATACGCAGTATTTT. Amino acids: CASSPLAGKTDTQYF.

The chain carries TRBV4-2 and TRBJ2-3; TRBD2 matches 8 bases. This CDR3 is 16 amino acids long. The J segment lost 6 bases and the V segment lost 4 bases, leaving 12 bases of the junction unmatched. The germline V gene has CDR1 LGHNA and CDR2 YNFKEQ. For the CDR3, the DNA is TGTGCCAGCAGCCCTACGGGCGGGAGGAGGGGTGATACGCAGTATTTT. It translates to CASSPTGGRRGDTQYF.

The chain carries TRBV6-1 and TRBJ1-5; D may be TRBD1 (6 bases). The CDR3 runs 15 residues. Looked up from germline, CDR1 is MNHNS and CDR2 is SASEGT. Trimming stripped 4 bases from V and 6 bases from J, with 16 bases between. This CDR3 is CASSATPGVGQPQHF. CDR3 DNA: TGTGCCAGCAGTGCCACGCCAGGGGTGGGTCAGCCCCAGCATTTT.

The sample holds a few counts of this clone. V is TRBV19 and J is TRBJ1-1, with 7 positions matching TRBD1. Germline values: CDR1 LNHDA, CDR2 SQIVND (reference sequence). CDR3 length: 13 amino acids. V was pared by 5 bases and J by 1 base, with 1 base of the junction left unmatched. The CDR3 DNA sequence: TGTGCCAGTAGTTGGACAGGGAACACTGAAGCTTTCTTT. This codes for CASSWTGNTEAFF. The full variable domain, in which reference TRBV19 and TRBJ1-1 provide the parts outside the CDR3, is DGGITQSPKYLFRKEGQNVTLSCEQNLNHDAMYWYRQDPGQGLRLIYYSQIVNDFQKGDIAEGYSVSREKKESFPLTVTSAQKNPTAFYLCASSWTGNTEAFFGQGTRLTVV.

This clone has just a few counts. The rearrangement uses TRBV4-1 and TRBJ2-1, with a weak D call TRBD2 (5 bases). The CDR3 loop spans 17 amino acids. CDR1 and CDR2 (germline): MGHRA, YSYEKL. V was cut by 3 bases and J by 1 base, with 16 bases left in between. The CDR3: CASSHLVPGLSYNEQFF. In DNA, the CDR3 is TGCGCCAGCAGCCACCTGGTCCCGGGATTGTCCTACAATGAGCAGTTCTTC.

There are a few counts of this clone. The V call is TRBV7-8, the J call TRBJ2-4; weak D call: TRBD2 (6 bases). The CDR3 consists of 12 residues. V lost 8 bases and J lost 1, with 6 bases in between. Germline lookup yields CDR1 SGHVS and CDR2 FQNEAQ. The DNA for the CDR3 is TGTGCCAGCGGAGGGGCCAAAAACATTCAGTACTTC. Protein product: CASGGAKNIQYF. Complete variable domain (other parts from reference TRBV7-8 and TRBJ2-4): GAGVSQSPRYKVAKRGQDVALRCDPISGHVSLFWYQQALGQGPEFLTYFQNEAQLDKSGLPSDRFFAERPEGSVSTLKIQRTQQEDSAVYLCASGGAKNIQYFGAGTRLSVL.

The chain is built from TRBV21-1 and TRBJ2-1; no check of the table's D call, TRBD1, against the DNA was made. TRBV21-1 constitutes a pseudogene. The CDR3 runs 16 residues. CDR3 sequence reads: CASSKRPGHMNNEQFF. The DNA of the CDR3 is TGTGCCAGCAGCAAACGTCCGGGACATATGAACAATGAGCAGTTCTTC.

In DNA, the CDR3 is TGTGCCAGCTCACCAGGGAAAATAGCGGGTCCCCAAGAGACCCAGTACTTC. This encodes CASSPGKIAGPQETQYF. The chain links TRBV18 to TRBJ2-5; 7 bases fit TRBD2. In germline, CDR1 is KGHSH, CDR2 LQKENI. V gave up 2 bases and J gave up 1 base; unmatched junction bases: 10. CDR3 length equals 17 residues.

V usage is TRBV7-2 and J usage is TRBJ2-1; possibly TRBD1 for D (5 bases). The CDR3 length is 15 residues. Trimming removed 3 bases at V and 2 bases at J, with 11 bases between. Germline loops: CDR1 SGHTA, CDR2 FQGNSA. The CDR3 spells CASSFQGSPYNEQFF. Here the CDR3 DNA reads TGTGCCAGCAGCTTCCAGGGATCGCCCTACAATGAGCAGTTCTTC.

Here the CDR3 DNA reads TGTGCCAGCTCACGGGACTCAGCCGGCAATGAGCAGTTCTTC. Its translation: CASSRDSAGNEQFF. V gene TRBV18 combines with J gene TRBJ2-1, with D perhaps TRBD2 (6 bases). Germline CDR1 is KGHSH and CDR2 is LQKENI. The V end was cut by 4 bases, the J end by 6 bases, with 13 bases between. The CDR3 spans 14 residues.

The CDR3 coding sequence is TGCGCCAGCACCTGGGGAGCGACGAACACCGGGGAGCTGTTTTTT. Translating gives CASTWGATNTGELFF. This chain connects TRBV5-1 to TRBJ2-2; D is perhaps TRBD2 (5 bases). V dropped 6 bases and J dropped 0 bases, with 12 bases sitting between them. The CDR3 totals 15 residues. Germline V gives CDR1 SGHRS, CDR2 YFSETQ.

The chain employs TRBV30 and TRBJ1-6; no clear D gene. Trimming removed 0 bases at V and 6 bases at J, with 12 bases between. There are 15 residues in the CDR3. Germline lookup yields CDR1 GTSNPN and CDR2 SVGIG (reference sequence). CDR3 residues: CAWSVVIRGNSPLHF. In nucleotides, the CDR3 is TGTGCCTGGAGTGTAGTGATCCGTGGTAATTCACCCCTCCACTTT.

The genes are TRBV4-1 and TRBJ2-7, with D unclear. V was cut by 2 bases and J by 0 bases, with 14 bases left in between. This CDR3 contains 16 residues. CDR1 and CDR2 (germline): MGHRA, YSYEKL. The CDR3 coding sequence is TGCGCCAGCAGCCAATCTGTCCGGAGTAGCTCCTACGAGCAGTACTTC. Translated: CASSQSVRSSSYEQYF.

This chain joins TRBV10-3 and TRBJ1-5, with 7 bases matching TRBD1. Germline V gives CDR1 ENHRY, CDR2 SYGVKD. V shed 8 bases and J 3 bases; nucleotides not matched to a gene: 4. The CDR3 consists of 13 residues. The DNA of the CDR3 is TGTGCCATCCGACAGGGTCCCAATCAGCCCCAGCATTTT. Translated: CAIRQGPNQPQHF.

A single count supports this clone. The genes are TRBV15 and TRBJ1-5; weak D call: TRBD1 (5 bases). The CDR3 covers 15 residues. Trimming removed 0 bases from V and 4 bases from J, with 10 bases in between. Germline V gives CDR1 LNHNV, CDR2 YYDKDF (reference sequence). CDR3 region: CATSRDLGQNQPQHF. Here the CDR3 DNA reads TGTGCCACCAGCAGAGATTTGGGGCAGAATCAGCCCCAGCATTTT.

J is TRBJ2-3 and V is TRBV9, with 8 bases aligning to TRBD2. Germline CDR1 and CDR2: SGDLS and YYNGEE. The CDR3 contains 16 residues. Trimming took 0 bases from V and 2 from J; bases not matched to a gene: 5. Here the CDR3 reads CASSVAPAGATDTQYF. The CDR3 region has the DNA TGTGCCAGCAGCGTAGCCCCAGCGGGAGCCACAGATACGCAGTATTTT.

The chain is built from TRBV7-9 and TRBJ2-2, with TRBD1 matching 8 bases. Germline V gene sequence: CDR1 SEHNR, CDR2 FQNEAQ (reference sequence). Losses at the gene ends were 3 bases for V and 6 bases for J; bases not matched to a gene: 6. The CDR3 consists of 15 residues. The CDR3 spells CASSFQGAIAGELFF. CDR3 DNA sequence: TGTGCCAGCAGCTTCCAGGGGGCGATCGCCGGGGAGCTGTTTTTT.

DNA for the CDR3: TGTGCCAGCAGCCAAGATTCGTCCGCTAGCACAGATACGCAGTATTTT. Translated: CASSQDSSASTDTQYF. The rearrangement links TRBV14 to TRBJ2-3; D is uncertain. Trimming took off 0 bases at V and 0 bases at J, with 10 bases between the two ends. This CDR3 spans 16 amino acids. Looked up from germline, CDR1 is SGHDN and CDR2 is FVKESK.

The genes are TRBV10-3 and TRBJ1-2; no clear D gene. Germline assignment: CDR1 ENHRY and CDR2 SYGVKD. This CDR3 is 12 amino acids long. Trimming left V 4 bases short and J 8 bases short, with 11 bases between. The CDR3 loop reads CAISASVGGYTF. CDR3 bases: TGTGCCATCAGTGCTAGTGTAGGGGGCTACACCTTC.

This clone has a single count. The V gene is TRBV6-5, the J gene TRBJ1-2; D is undetermined. This CDR3 region has 13 residues. Trimming shortened V by 0 bases and J by 6 bases, and 8 bases separated the two germline ends. Germline CDR1 MNHEY, CDR2 SVGAGI. DNA of the CDR3: TGTGCCAGCAGTTACTCAGGGCGGCATGGCTACACCTTC. Its protein is CASSYSGRHGYTF.

CDR3 coding DNA: TGTGCCAGCAGCCCGAACACCGGGGAGCTGTTTTTT. It specifies CASSPNTGELFF. The chain has TRBV9 and TRBJ2-2, with D hard to call. Germline V gives CDR1 SGDLS, CDR2 YYNGEE. The length of the CDR3 is 12 residues. V lost 4 bases, J lost 0 bases, and 1 base lay in between.

The V call is TRBV5-4, the J call TRBJ1-4; D possibly corresponds to TRBD1 (6 bases). Germline loops: CDR1 SGHNT, CDR2 YYREEE (reference sequence). This CDR3 region has 15 residues. V was cut by 0 bases and J by 0 bases, with 6 bases left in between. CDR3 nucleotide sequence: TGTGCCAGCAGCTTGGACAGGGCAACTAATGAAAAACTGTTTTTT. It is translated as CASSLDRATNEKLFF.